The TCR beta chain under discussion was sequenced for a study of T cells after yellow fever vaccination. At the level of the study: Those fractions that held only low numbers of cells were prepared using the SMART-Seq v4 Ultra Low Input RNA kit.

Overall study results and limits: A small proportion of clonotypes was detected in both the CD4 and CD8 compartments. Reappearance after the booster was observed for most primary-vaccination clones (96% CD4, roughly 90% CD8).

The CDR3 runs 13 residues. Trimming removed 8 bases at V and 3 bases at J, with 13 bases between. The germline V gene has CDR1 ENHRY and CDR2 SYGVKD. This clonotype was observed a few times. Its specificity is not known. Via MiXCR, TCRdb re-called the 5' RACE reads, giving one row per CDR3 protein. Among around 610,000 distinct CDR3 sequences listed, roughly 12% were seen once. The chain recombines TRBV10-3 with TRBJ2-5; D unclear. The input for sequencing was PBMCs, taken on the day of the yellow fever booster vaccination. This clonotype was sampled from a man between 25 and 39 years old who received the YFV17D yellow fever vaccine. For the CDR3, the DNA is TGTGCCATCGCCAAAGCATCGGAAGAGACCCAGTACTTC. It is translated as CAIAKASEETQYF.